This T cell receptor (beta chain) was sequenced in a study of T cell repertoires in aging, cancer and after chemotherapy. Study summary: The whole study produced a dataset of around 8.4 million TCR reads.

This clonotype was counted only a few times. Its target is not known. Trimming stripped 6 bases from V and 0 bases from J, with 12 bases between. CDR1 and CDR2 (germline): DFQATT, SNEGSKA (reference sequence). This CDR3 comprises 13 residues. Multiplex touch-down PCR with TRB-A/B primers amplified rearranged V-D-J TRB sequences. TCRdb used MiXCR to reprocess the multiplex PCR reads, holding one entry per CDR3 protein. The sample carries under 650 distinct CDR3 sequences, roughly 21% recorded once. TCR beta rearrangements were amplified from peripheral blood genomic DNA. General observations from the study: No conclusions about immunological memory after chemotherapy can be drawn from the repertoire data.

Material for sequencing was blood. J is TRBJ2-7 and V is TRBV20-1; D is undetermined. This receptor was identified in a human donor with a blood cancer. CDR3 region: CSAEGLSSYEQYF. CDR3 nucleotides: TGCAGTGCAGAAGGGTTGAGCTCCTACGAGCAGTACTTC.